The clone carrying this TCR beta chain was seen a handful of times. Its target is unknown. The sample is drawn from a study of post-analysis software for immune sequencing data. Overall study results and limits: There were roughly five TRBV segments more frequent in patients than controls, and TRBV5-6, TRBV5-1 and TRBV20-1 were among them. Relative to controls, patients with multiple sclerosis showed significantly lower normalized Chao1 diversity.

Libraries were made from TCR beta cDNA, and they carried unique molecular identifiers. MiXCR, run by TCRdb on the PCR reads, gives a single entry per CDR3 protein. Of over 700,000 distinct CDR3 sequences detected, approximately 30% appear once; the ten largest clones hold approximately 0.55%. The V gene end was trimmed by 6 bases and the J gene end by 5 bases; junction bases not matched to a gene: 2. This CDR3 is 12 amino acids long. Sequenced material: blood. The chain employs TRBV12-3 or TRBV12-4 and TRBJ1-2; 8 positions agree with TRBD1. The TCR originated in a girl between 10 and 17 years old with multiple sclerosis. CDR3 bases: TGTGCCAGCAGCAGGGGGCGTTATGGCTACACCTTC. Protein: CASSRGRYGYTF.